This paragraph covers one T cell receptor beta chain sequence. The antigen remains undetermined. Germline is not matched at one junction end, which may reflect a read error. Distinct nucleotide sequences in the sample also encode this CDR3. CDR3 length: 13 residues. Germline V gene lookup returns CDR1 SEHNR and CDR2 FQNEAQ (reference sequence). The table came from immunoSEQ multiplex PCR; TCRdb's copy has only in-frame clones and leaves some out. Of thousands of clones listed, about two thirds are singletons. Treatment indicated: 15 Gy SBRT to primary tumor, nephrectomy 4 weeks later. The data are from a study of radiation and T cells in renal cell carcinoma. Whole-study results and caveats: In blood, top tumor clones expanded by 2 weeks, shrinking by 4. Without pretreatment biopsies, baseline tumor clonotype presence was undetermined. Irradiated tumors had higher TCR clonality than control tumors.

This sequence was found in a woman in her fifties or sixties with renal cell carcinoma. The specimen was tumor tissue, collected from a patient whose treatment included radiotherapy and nephrectomy. The chain joins TRBV7-9 to TRBJ1-2; TRBD1 aligns across 8 bases. The CDR3 coding sequence is TGCGCCAGCAGCTACGGACAGGGACATGGCTACACCTTC. Translation: CASSYGQGHGYTF.